This T cell receptor beta chain was observed in a study of blood T cell repertoires in COVID-19. Study background: COVID-19 samples from acute and convalescent phases originated in the United States, Italy and Spain.

V gave up 0 bases and J gave up 5 bases, with 10 bases separating them. The CDR3 loop spans 15 amino acids. Germline CDR1 MNHNY, CDR2 SVGAGI (reference sequence). TCRdb's copy holds only in-frame clones and misses some; the assay was immunoSEQ multiplex PCR. The data show around 500,000 clones, roughly 88% seen once. Sequencing was carried out using peripheral blood. The sequence was collected from a human donor in a cohort sampled during active COVID-19. J is TRBJ2-2 and V is TRBV6-6; D unclear. CDR3 protein: CASSYSSLGTGELFF. CDR3 coding DNA: TGTGCCAGCAGTTACTCGTCCCTCGGGACCGGGGAGCTGTTTTTT.